This T cell receptor (beta chain) emerged from a study of cytomegalovirus exposure and HLA in healthy donors. Study-level information: From about 179 million T cells, an earlier analysis saw approximately 110 million unique TCR beta sequences. Whole-study results and caveats: On later analysis, the bulk of CMV-associated TCR beta chains appeared to be HLA-restricted.

As regards this clone: Its antigen is unknown.

Vbeta (60) and Jbeta (13) primers were used in the PCR. Authors' data handling: Counted up in a later analysis, unique TCR beta chains came to some 75 million, with around 9.9 million shared. Profiling relied on immunoSEQ multiplex PCR, and the TCRdb table lists in-frame clones only, not all of them. V, J and clone size are those of that table, while D and trimming were read from the DNA. The sample contains 90,000 or so clones, roughly 71% of which appear only once. This CDR3 has 16 residues. This chain joins TRBV21-1 and TRBJ2-5; the table calls TRBD2, which could not be checked here. TRBV21-1 counts as a pseudogene. Source material: PBMCs. The receptor comes from a woman between 18 and 29 years old in good health and CMV-seropositive. CDR3 residues: CASSKRTSGGAETQYF. CDR3 coding DNA: TGTGCCAGCAGCAAGAGGACTAGCGGGGGGGCGGAGACCCAGTACTTC.